These T cell receptor beta chains were read from a single sample in a study of T-cell memory formation after mild COVID-19. Each CDR3 protein gets one entry after TCRdb re-called the 5' RACE reads with MiXCR. The data hold about 400,000 distinct CDR3 sequences, with more than 20% observed a single time. The sample taken for sequencing was PBMCs or a T cell subset sorted from them (not recorded which). The receptor source for this set is an adult woman who had mild COVID-19 (a few samples of this study predate the infection). Cell type and time point are not known. Both conserved end residues are part of each CDR3. D genes are given only for firm matches. The size field is filled for only some rows; it gives once, few, many or a size class.

V: TRBV19; size: few; D: TRBD1; J: TRBJ2-2; CDR3: CASSIYSAGQGKIGELFF; DNA: TGTGCCAGTAGTATATACAGCGCGGGACAGGGAAAGATCGGGGAGCTGTTTTTT
V: TRBV12-3/TRBV12-4; size: -; D: -; J: TRBJ1-5; CDR3: CASSSGENQPQHF; DNA: TGTGCCAGCAGTTCCGGCGAAAATCAGCCCCAGCATTTT
V: TRBV11-2; size: -; D: -; J: TRBJ2-7; CDR3: CASSLPHGTVYEQYF; DNA: TGTGCCAGCAGCTTACCCCATGGCACAGTATACGAGCAGTACTTC
V: TRBV7-3; size: -; D: -; J: TRBJ2-1; CDR3: CASSSTGSSNNEQFF; DNA: TGTGCCAGCAGCTCTACAGGGTCTAGCAACAATGAGCAGTTCTTC
V: TRBV7-6; size: few; D: TRBD1; J: TRBJ2-5; CDR3: CASSPYADRKETQYF; DNA: TGTGCCAGCAGCCCTTACGCGGACAGGAAGGAGACCCAGTACTTC
V: TRBV30; size: -; D: -; J: TRBJ2-1; CDR3: CAWSWEREQFF; DNA: TGTGCCTGGAGCTGGGAGCGGGAGCAGTTCTTC
V: TRBV9; size: few; D: TRBD2; J: TRBJ2-7; CDR3: CASSAGTSFHEQYF; DNA: TGTGCCAGCAGCGCCGGGACTAGCTTCCACGAGCAGTACTTC
V: TRBV12-3/TRBV12-4; size: few; D: -; J: TRBJ2-1; CDR3: CASNGVPPVASYNEQFF; DNA: TGTGCCAGCAATGGGGTTCCTCCAGTGGCCTCCTACAATGAGCAGTTCTTC
V: TRBV10-3; size: -; D: -; J: TRBJ1-1; CDR3: CAISESLVDRSEAFF; DNA: TGTGCCATCAGTGAGTCCCTAGTAGACAGGTCTGAAGCTTTCTTT
V: TRBV20-1; size: -; D: TRBD2; J: TRBJ2-1; CDR3: CSAQATSGGPQRRNEQFF; DNA: TGCAGTGCTCAAGCCACTAGCGGGGGCCCCCAACGTCGCAATGAGCAGTTCTTC
V: TRBV25-1; size: -; D: -; J: TRBJ1-4; CDR3: CASSDQIATNEKLFF; DNA: TGTGCCAGCAGTGACCAGATTGCAACTAATGAAAAACTGTTTTTT
V: TRBV6-5; size: few; D: -; J: TRBJ2-2; CDR3: CASSYSWRTGELFF; DNA: TGTGCCAGCAGTTACTCGTGGCGAACCGGGGAGCTGTTTTTT
V: TRBV9; size: -; D: TRBD1; J: TRBJ2-1; CDR3: CASSVGPTGGSYNEQFF; DNA: TGTGCCAGCAGCGTAGGGCCTACAGGGGGGTCCTACAATGAGCAGTTCTTC
V: TRBV4-1; size: few; D: -; J: TRBJ1-4; CDR3: CASSQDPTNEKLFF; DNA: TGCGCCAGCAGCCAAGATCCCACTAATGAAAAACTGTTTTTT
V: TRBV9; size: -; D: -; J: TRBJ2-7; CDR3: CASSVSTVSYEQYF; DNA: TGTGCCAGCAGCGTCAGCACAGTTTCCTACGAGCAGTACTTC
V: TRBV4-1; size: -; D: -; J: TRBJ2-7; CDR3: CASSQDNLYEQYF; DNA: TGCGCCAGCAGCCAAGATAATCTCTACGAGCAGTACTTC
V: TRBV5-6; size: few; D: -; J: TRBJ2-1; CDR3: CASSTGQNNEQFF; DNA: TGTGCCAGCAGCACGGGCCAAAACAATGAGCAGTTCTTC
V: TRBV29-1; size: once; D: -; J: TRBJ2-1; CDR3: CSVVITTAVSYNEQFF; DNA: TGCAGCGTTGTCATCACGACGGCGGTTTCCTACAATGAGCAGTTCTTC
V: TRBV6-5; size: medium-sized; D: -; J: TRBJ2-7; CDR3: CASSYSAGASYEQYF; DNA: TGTGCCAGCAGTTACTCGGCGGGTGCCTCCTACGAGCAGTACTTC
V: TRBV30; size: -; D: TRBD2; J: TRBJ2-5; CDR3: CAWSTGLAGVQETQYF; DNA: TGTGCCTGGAGTACGGGACTAGCGGGGGTACAAGAGACCCAGTACTTC
V: TRBV7-2; size: few; D: TRBD2; J: TRBJ2-1; CDR3: CASSQSTSGGYSDEQFF; DNA: TGTGCCAGCAGCCAGTCGACTAGCGGGGGGTATAGTGATGAGCAGTTCTTC
V: TRBV12-3/TRBV12-4; size: -; D: -; J: TRBJ2-1; CDR3: CASSSRGTSSYNEQFF; DNA: TGTGCCAGCAGTAGCCGGGGGACGAGCTCCTACAATGAGCAGTTCTTC
V: TRBV5-6; size: -; D: -; J: TRBJ2-5; CDR3: CASSLNSWQTQYF; DNA: TGTGCCAGCAGCTTGAACTCCTGGCAGACCCAGTACTTC
V: TRBV10-3; size: few; D: -; J: TRBJ1-4; CDR3: CAISEMGQPEKLFF; DNA: TGTGCCATCAGTGAGATGGGGCAGCCGGAAAAACTGTTTTTT
V: TRBV2; size: few; D: TRBD2; J: TRBJ2-7; CDR3: CASTRQGSGYEQYF; DNA: TGTGCCAGCACCCGGCAGGGTAGCGGGTACGAGCAGTACTTC
V: TRBV9; size: -; D: TRBD1; J: TRBJ1-2; CDR3: CASGPTGTVSNGYTF; DNA: TGTGCCAGCGGCCCCACCGGGACAGTTTCGAATGGCTACACCTTC
V: TRBV12-3/TRBV12-4; size: -; D: -; J: TRBJ1-3; CDR3: CASSFQGSNMGNTIYF; DNA: TGTGCCAGCAGTTTTCAGGGCTCAAACATGGGAAACACCATATATTTT
V: TRBV12-3/TRBV12-4; size: -; D: TRBD1; J: TRBJ2-2; CDR3: CASSLALGTGDPGELFF; DNA: TGTGCCAGCAGTTTAGCGCTAGGGACAGGGGACCCCGGGGAGCTGTTTTTT
V: TRBV9; size: few; D: -; J: TRBJ2-5; CDR3: CASSPAQAGATQETQYF; DNA: TGTGCCAGCTCCCCAGCCCAGGCTGGCGCTACTCAAGAGACCCAGTACTTC
V: TRBV5-1; size: -; D: -; J: TRBJ2-1; CDR3: CASSSGGRWQFF; DNA: TGCGCCAGCAGCTCCGGGGGGCGGTGGCAGTTCTTC
V: TRBV11-2; size: -; D: -; J: TRBJ2-2; CDR3: CASSLRTGADTGELFF; DNA: TGTGCCAGCAGCTTACGAACGGGGGCGGACACCGGGGAGCTGTTTTTT
V: TRBV7-9; size: -; D: -; J: TRBJ2-1; CDR3: CASNHPGTGLDNEQFF; DNA: TGTGCCAGCAACCATCCCGGTACAGGGCTCGACAATGAGCAGTTCTTC
V: TRBV12-3/TRBV12-4; size: many; D: TRBD2; J: TRBJ2-1; CDR3: CASSFSSLAGGQDEQFF; DNA: TGTGCCAGCAGCTTTTCCTCACTAGCGGGGGGGCAAGATGAGCAGTTCTTC
V: TRBV5-1; size: few; D: TRBD2; J: TRBJ2-3; CDR3: CASSRLPTSGTSTDTQYF; DNA: TGCGCCAGCAGCCGCTTACCTACTAGCGGGACTAGCACAGATACGCAGTATTTT
V: TRBV19; size: -; D: TRBD1; J: TRBJ1-5; CDR3: CATRLDRFRSNQPQHF; DNA: TGTGCCACCCGTCTGGACAGGTTTAGAAGCAATCAGCCCCAGCATTTT
V: TRBV4-3; size: -; D: -; J: TRBJ1-2; CDR3: CASSQDFEGTPYGYTF; DNA: TGCGCCAGCAGCCAAGATTTTGAAGGGACACCATATGGCTACACCTTC